This TCR beta chain is from a study of cytomegalovirus exposure and HLA in healthy donors. Turning to the study itself: Across some 400 genotyped donors, more than 75% landed in the Caucasian-associated ancestry cluster. Study-wide results and caveats: Most subjects had HLA-A and HLA-B alleles reportedly predicted accurately by TCR beta sequences. Most TCRs appeared rarely, but some public TCRs recurred in many donors.

Participants comprised healthy donors of bone marrow. A note on this clone: What it binds is not known.

The CDR3 has 14 residues. Trimming at V came to 6 bases and at J to 4 bases, leaving 6 bases not matched to a gene. Per the germline V gene, CDR1 is MNHNS and CDR2 is SASEGT. The PCR employed 60 Vbeta primers together with 13 Jbeta primers. Assay: immunoSEQ multiplex PCR; the TCRdb copy retains only in-frame clones and omits some. The sample shows 75,000 to 100,000 clones, approximately 75% of them seen only once. The sequenced sample was PBMCs. The genes are TRBV6-1 and TRBJ2-7; 10 positions match TRBD2. The receptor comes from an older woman in good health and CMV-seropositive. DNA of the CDR3: TGTGCCAGCAGCAGGGGACTAGCGTCGTACGAGCAGTACTTC. This translates into CASSRGLASYEQYF.